A single sample gave rise to the 24 T cell receptor beta chains below, sequenced in a study of regulatory T cells in long-lasting Graves disease (dated by TCRdb to 2020 to 2023). Libraries were built with multiplex PCR. TCRdb names Illumina HiSeq 4000 as the instrument used. CDR3 regions were amplified by Arm-PCR with iRepertoire HTBI primers to construct TCR beta libraries. The raw public reads went through TCRdb reprocessing: fastp at Q25, MiXCR clone calling, in-frame beta chains kept. Rows are combined by CDR3 protein, so each entry shows the most common genes and DNA. This sample lists a few hundred thousand distinct CDR3 sequences; 20% to 25% were detected once. In total, the top ten clones hold around 30% of the sample. According to the study, the label for this sample's time point signals: persistent/refractory GD, antithyroid drugs over 5 years with positive TRAb. RNA was extracted from PBMCs in TRIzol for both TCR sequencing and RNA sequencing.

This material consisted of peripheral blood mononuclear cells (PBMCs), taken when the disease was refractory, from a patient treated with antithyroid drugs. Receptors were obtained from a woman aged 40 to 50 with Graves disease. Donor details come from another sample of the same person, matched by shared clones.

This clonotype was observed a few times. Just one base apart from a much larger clone, this may be a read error. The CDR3 loop is CASRRDRGPDREAFF. The CDR3 nucleotides are TGTGCCAGCAGACGAGACAGGGGGCCGGATCGTGAAGCTTTCTTT. The chain employs TRBV28 and TRBJ1-1; the match to TRBD1 covers 10 bases. From germline, CDR1 is MDHEN and CDR2 SYDVKM. The junction had 11 bases not matched to a gene; V was cut back by 6 bases and J by 7 bases. The CDR3 covers 15 residues. Together with reference TRBV28 and TRBJ1-1, the CDR3 gives the full variable domain: DVKVTQSSRYLVKRTGEKVFLECVQDMDHENMFWYRQDPGLGLRLIYFSYDVKMKEKGDIPEGYSVSREKKERFSLILESASTNQTSMYLCASRRDRGPDREAFFGQGTRLTVV.

There are a few counts of this clonotype. The chain couples TRBV28 to TRBJ2-7; the D call may be TRBD1 or TRBD2 (6 bases each). The CDR3 totals 14 residues. Per the germline V gene, CDR1 is MDHEN and CDR2 is SYDVKM. The V end lost 5 bases, the J end lost 4 bases, and 15 bases lay between the germline ends. The CDR3 nucleotides are TGTGCCAGCAGTCCGATGGGGGGCGCTTACGAGCAGTACTTC. It translates to CASSPMGGAYEQYF.

In DNA form, the CDR3 reads TGTGCCAGCAGCGTAACGGGACAGGGGACCTACGAGCAGTACTTC. Its translation: CASSVTGQGTYEQYF. This sequence joins TRBV7-9 and TRBJ2-7; 10 nucleotides agree with TRBD1. Germline assignment: CDR1 SEHNR and CDR2 FQNEAQ (reference sequence). V gave up 5 bases and J gave up 2 bases; unmatched junction bases: 6. This CDR3 has 15 residues.

This clonotype was seen repeatedly, ten times or more. This chain joins TRBV10-3 and TRBJ2-5; D may match TRBD1 or TRBD2 (5 bases each). The CDR3 has 11 residues. Germline values: CDR1 ENHRY, CDR2 SYGVKD. V gave up 10 bases and J gave up 2 bases, with 8 bases separating them. The CDR3 nucleotides are TGTGCCACGGGACCTCAAGAGACCCAGTACTTC. This gives the protein CATGPQETQYF.

This clonotype was seen many times. J is TRBJ2-7 and V is TRBV27, with 9 bases aligning to TRBD2. This CDR3 has 17 amino acids. With V trimmed by 0 bases and J by 2 bases, 8 bases remained unmatched. Per germline, CDR1 MNHEY and CDR2 SMNVEV (reference sequence). The CDR3 loop is CASSLSDWASGTYEQYF. The CDR3 DNA follows: TGTGCCAGCAGTTTATCGGATTGGGCTAGCGGGACCTACGAGCAGTACTTC.

This clonotype showed up many times. V usage is TRBV15 and J usage is TRBJ1-1, with D unclear. This CDR3 is built from 12 residues. Trimming took off 2 bases at V and 9 bases at J, with 10 bases between the two ends. Germline CDR1 reads LNHNV; CDR2 reads YYDKDF (reference sequence). CDR3 nucleotides: TGTGCCACCAGCAGACCGACGGGTAAAGCTTTCTTT. Its translation: CATSRPTGKAFF. Full variable domain (rest looked up from reference TRBV15 and TRBJ1-1): DAMVIQNPRYQVTQFGKPVTLSCSQTLNHNVMYWYQQKSSQAPKLLFHYYDKDFNNEADTPDNFQSRRPNTSFCFLDIRSPGLGDTAMYLCATSRPTGKAFFGQGTRLTVV.

The sample holds many counts of this clonotype. The V call is TRBV28, the J call TRBJ1-1, with 9 nucleotides matching TRBD1. J gave up 12 bases and V 4 bases, and 9 bases lay outside the gene matches. The CDR3 runs 13 residues. Germline CDR1 and CDR2: MDHEN and SYDVKM. CDR3 loop: CASSSPGQGGTFF. DNA for the CDR3: TGTGCCAGCAGTTCCCCGGGACAGGGTGGGACTTTCTTT. The full variable domain, with the rest looked up from reference TRBV28 and TRBJ1-1, is DVKVTQSSRYLVKRTGEKVFLECVQDMDHENMFWYRQDPGLGLRLIYFSYDVKMKEKGDIPEGYSVSREKKERFSLILESASTNQTSMYLCASSSPGQGGTFFGQGTRLTVV.

Notes on this clonotype: Relative to the germline gene, one junction end is altered; a read error may explain this. This rearrangement joins TRBV11-2 to TRBJ1-4; TRBD1 agrees at 7 bases. The CDR3 is made up of 16 amino acids. CDR1 is SGHAT and CDR2 is FQNNGV in the germline V gene. The CDR3, as DNA: TGTGCCAGCAGCCGAGCAGGGGGGCCGCCTAATGAAGAACTGTCTTTT. This encodes CASSRAGGPPNEELSF.

This clonotype was detected a few times. This chain uses TRBV18 with TRBJ2-2; no firm D call. Germline V CDR1 and CDR2: KGHSH, LQKENI. V was trimmed by 2 bases and J by 3 bases, leaving 4 bases between them. This CDR3 is 13 amino acids long. The CDR3 nucleotides are TGTGCCAGCTCACCATCATACACCGGGGAGCTGTTTTTT. Protein product: CASSPSYTGELFF.

The rearrangement joins TRBV7-2 to TRBJ1-5, with D maybe TRBD1 (6 bases). The CDR3 contains 14 residues. From germline, CDR1 is SGHTA and CDR2 FQGNSA. Trimming removed 8 bases from V and 3 bases from J, with 14 bases in between. CDR3 sequence (DNA): TGTGCCAGCTCCTGGACAGACCCCAATCAGCCCCAGCATTTT. It codes for CASSWTDPNQPQHF.

DNA of the CDR3: TGCAGCGTTGAATGGGGATCTGAGCAGTTCTTC. It translates to CSVEWGSEQFF. The gene calls are TRBV29-1 and TRBJ2-1, with unresolved D. The CDR3 has 11 amino acids. V lost 2 bases, J lost 9 bases, and 8 bases lay in between. Germline V lookup: CDR1 SQVTM, CDR2 ANQGSEA.

The genes are TRBV6-2 or TRBV6-3 and TRBJ1-1; no reliable D call. The CDR3 has 12 amino acids. Germline CDR1 MNHEY, CDR2 SVGEGT. V lost 4 bases to trimming and J lost 3 bases, with 6 bases between them. The CDR3, as DNA: TGTGCCAGCAGTTTTCCTGACACTGAAGCTTTCTTT. Translation gives CASSFPDTEAFF.

This sequence joins TRBV20-1 and TRBJ2-7; TRBD2 agrees at 7 bases. There are 14 residues in the CDR3. The V gene's germline CDR1 is DFQATT and CDR2 SNEGSKA (reference sequence). The J segment lost 7 bases and the V segment lost 6 bases, leaving 15 bases of the junction unmatched. CDR3 residues: CSADLGGSRWEQYF. CDR3 in DNA: TGCAGTGCCGATCTCGGGGGGTCGAGATGGGAGCAGTACTTC.

This clonotype was observed many times. The chain combines TRBV28 with TRBJ1-5, with 7 bases fitting TRBD1. CDR3 length: 15 amino acids. Germline lookup yields CDR1 MDHEN and CDR2 SYDVKM. V dropped 3 bases and J dropped 7; count of bases not matched to a gene: 9. The chain's CDR3 is CASSFSGRGVQPQHF. The CDR3 DNA follows: TGTGCCAGCAGTTTCTCCGGCAGGGGGGTGCAGCCCCAGCATTTT.

This chain links TRBV9 with TRBJ1-4, with 10 positions matching TRBD1. The J segment lost 8 bases and the V segment lost 4 bases, leaving 5 bases of the junction unmatched. This CDR3 contains 14 residues. Germline CDR1 and CDR2: SGDLS and YYNGEE. CDR3 protein: CASSIGQGGEKLFF. CDR3 nucleotides: TGTGCCAGCAGCATCGGACAGGGGGGGGAAAAACTGTTTTTT.

This clonotype was observed many times. This chain connects TRBV20-1 to TRBJ2-5; 12 nucleotides agree with TRBD2. The CDR3 length is 17 residues. Germline V lookup: CDR1 DFQATT, CDR2 SNEGSKA (reference sequence). V shed 2 bases, J shed 2 bases, and the junction held 9 bases outside the gene matches. The CDR3: CSARIAVGLAGQETQYF. The CDR3 nucleotides are TGCAGTGCTAGAATAGCAGTTGGACTAGCGGGGCAAGAGACCCAGTACTTC.

The CDR3 loop reads CASSPLLADHNEQFF. In nucleotides, the CDR3 is TGTGCCAGCAGCCCACTTCTAGCGGACCACAATGAGCAGTTCTTC. V usage is TRBV11-2 and J usage is TRBJ2-1; 7 bases align to TRBD2. In germline, CDR1 is SGHAT, CDR2 FQNNGV. V gave up 5 bases and J gave up 5 bases; unmatched junction bases: 9. The CDR3 totals 15 residues. The full variable domain, rest sourced from reference TRBV11-2 and TRBJ2-1, is EAGVAQSPRYKIIEKRQSVAFWCNPISGHATLYWYQQILGQGPKLLIQFQNNGVVDDSQLPKDRFSAERLKGVDSTLKIQPAKLEDSAVYLCASSPLLADHNEQFFGPGTRLTVL.

This clonotype was seen at least ten times. The chain recombines TRBV28 with TRBJ2-7; unclear D gene. There are 13 residues in the CDR3. V was pared by 6 bases and J by 0 bases, with 9 bases between. Germline CDR1 and CDR2: MDHEN and SYDVKM. Here the CDR3 reads CASSSGYSYEQYF. In nucleotides, the CDR3 is TGTGCCAGCAGCTCGGGTTACTCCTACGAGCAGTACTTC. The full variable domain, its missing parts supplied by reference TRBV28 and TRBJ2-7, is DVKVTQSSRYLVKRTGEKVFLECVQDMDHENMFWYRQDPGLGLRLIYFSYDVKMKEKGDIPEGYSVSREKKERFSLILESASTNQTSMYLCASSSGYSYEQYFGPGTRLTVT.

This clonotype was counted only a few times. This chain connects TRBV3-1 to TRBJ2-5; TRBD2 agrees at 12 bases. J gave up 4 bases and V 0 bases, and 0 bases lay outside the gene matches. This CDR3 contains 15 residues. The germline CDR1 and CDR2 sequences are LGHDT and YNNKEL (reference sequence). Here the CDR3 DNA reads TGTGCCAGCAGCCAAGAACTAGCGGGAGGAGAGACCCAGTACTTC. This codes for CASSQELAGGETQYF.

This clonotype was observed at least ten times. V usage is TRBV29-1 and J usage is TRBJ2-7; D may be TRBD1 or TRBD2 (5 bases each). Germline CDR1 is SQVTM and CDR2 is ANQGSEA. V lost 3 bases to trimming and J lost 7 bases, with 10 bases between them. CDR3 length equals 11 residues. The CDR3 DNA follows: TGCAGCGTTGATCGAGGGGATGAGCAGTACTTC. Protein sequence: CSVDRGDEQYF.

V usage is TRBV10-2 and J usage is TRBJ2-7; TRBD1 aligns across 7 bases. Looked up from germline, CDR1 is WSHSY and CDR2 is SAAADI. This CDR3 is 14 amino acids long. J was trimmed by 0 bases and V by 6 bases; bases with no gene match: 5. The CDR3 region has the DNA TGCGCCAGCAGAGACAGGGTAGACTCCTACGAGCAGTACTTC. This codes for CASRDRVDSYEQYF.

This clonotype was seen at least ten times. V gene TRBV2 combines with J gene TRBJ2-4, with no clear D. The CDR3 sequence is 15 residues long. CDR1 and CDR2 (germline): SNHLY, FYNNEI. Trimming left V 2 bases short and J 0 bases short, with 8 bases between. DNA for the CDR3: TGTGCCAGCAGTGAAATATTACTAGCCAAAAACATTCAGTACTTC. It translates to CASSEILLAKNIQYF.

The rearrangement links TRBV7-2 to TRBJ1-1, with a tentative D call TRBD1 (6 bases). V was trimmed by 4 bases and J by 4 bases, leaving 13 bases between them. This CDR3 contains 14 residues. Germline CDR1 SGHTA, CDR2 FQGNSA. This chain's CDR3 is CASSSQGGGTEAFF. CDR3 DNA sequence: TGTGCCAGCAGCTCTCAAGGGGGGGGCACTGAAGCTTTCTTT.

There are many counts of this clonotype. V gene TRBV7-8 combines with J gene TRBJ2-7, with TRBD1 identical over 12 bases. Germline V gene lookup returns CDR1 SGHVS and CDR2 FQNEAQ. J lost 6 bases, V lost 0 bases, and 3 bases had no gene match. This CDR3 region has 15 residues. The CDR3 sequence: CASSLAGTGGSEQYF. CDR3 coding DNA: TGTGCCAGCAGCTTAGCCGGGACAGGGGGCAGCGAGCAGTACTTC.